This paragraph covers one T cell receptor beta chain sequence. Its antigen is still unknown. PCR employed 60 Vbeta and 13 Jbeta primers. The method was immunoSEQ multiplex PCR; TCRdb's version includes in-frame clones alone and lacks a portion of them. Of about 120,000 clones in the sample, 79% were seen once. These data belong to a study of cytomegalovirus exposure and HLA in healthy donors. Broader study findings: The dataset shows that most TCR sequences were rare, while some public TCRs occurred in many donors. In an earlier analysis, in 587 donors, most V segments appeared productive either ~87% or ~30% of the time.

CDR3 length: 16 residues. V was clipped by 0 bases and J by 2 bases, with 12 bases between them. Germline CDR1 and CDR2: SGDLS and YYNGEE. The sample was PBMCs. The receptor was derived from a man younger than 45 in good health and CMV-seropositive. The chain uses TRBV9 and TRBJ1-3; possible D gene TRBD1, 6 bases. CDR3 nucleotide sequence: TGTGCCAGCAGCGTAGACACAGGGATTACTGGAAACACCATATATTTT. Its translation: CASSVDTGITGNTIYF.